The entry below describes one T cell receptor (beta chain). Which antigen it targets is not known. No much larger clonotype is one base removed from it; base qualities were not supplied. A second Seattle source provided samples from volunteer blood donors who had recovered from COVID-19. Whole blood was collected in K2EDTA tubes by collaborating institutions according to the institutions' own protocols. For TCRbeta analysis, collaborator samples were shipped as frozen whole blood, as isolated PBMCs, or as DNA extracted from either sample type. The data are from a study of blood T cell repertoires in COVID-19 (TCRdb year 2020). A note on the overall study: Samples from collaborators originated in the United States, Italy and Spain and spanned both the acute and convalescent phases of COVID-19. Where HLA class I and class II types were available, the types were taken from metadata supplied by the sample provider, not from assay-based typing. Subjects who had been exposed to COVID-19, were actively infected with it, or had recovered from it provided the deeply sampled blood TCRbeta repertoires that made up the dataset. The repertoires were made available in a free public database intended to serve as a resource for research on the immune response to SARS-CoV-2. The samples were drawn from the first 160 participants of the ongoing ImmuneRACE study and from 950 to 1,500 subjects provided by 6 global collaborators. A de-identified subject ID, COVID-19 status, age in years and sex were almost always included in the sample metadata. The prospective study material was composed of cDNA or gDNA derived from T cells, B-cell-depleted T cells, or PBMCs. Overall study results and their limits: The amount of clinical and demographic metadata varied by source and participant and was provided uncurated.

V and J are truncated by 5 bases and 6 bases respectively, leaving an intervening sequence of 19 bases. Taken from cysteine to phenylalanine, the CDR3 has 16 residues. Only CDR3 DNA remains: 48 bases, in frame from the first base. From a lookup of the germline V gene (reference sequence), CDR1 and CDR2 are SEHNR and FQNEAQ. TCRbeta CDR3 regions were amplified from genomic DNA by means of the immunoSEQ Assay, a bias-controlled multiplex PCR. Per the source publication's procedure: The number of nucleated cells in each sample was estimated from the amplification of reference gene primers within the assay. To quantify the absolute abundance of each unique TCRbeta CDR3 rearrangement, sequence reads were collapsed and filtered. For each sample, productive Simpson clonality was calculated by taking the square root of Simpson's diversity index across productive rearrangements. The source is immuneACCESS, and TCRdb retained only in-frame sequences with V and J called. Part of the clones is not carried over; for the studies checked, unresolved V genes explain less than half of this, and the remainder is unexplained. The DNA gave D and trimming, while V, J and clone size come from that table. This sample gives 200,000 to 250,000 clones in total; 86% of them show up just once. 2.2% of the sample is taken by the ten largest.

The sample comprised peripheral blood. The chain couples TRBV7-9 to TRBJ2-2; TRBD2 is a weak D gene call, 6 bases matching. The sequence derives from a man aged 30-40 years who had recovered from COVID-19. The DNA sequence follows: TGTGCCAGCAGCCCCCTCACCCGGGACTTTGCCGGGGAGCTGTTTTTT. Translated, this gives CASSPLTRDFAGELFF.